The sequence of this TCR beta chain was determined in a study of blood T cell repertoires in COVID-19. Study background: Whether acute or convalescent, the COVID-19 samples came from the United States, Italy and Spain. Nucleic acid was either cDNA or gDNA, and it came from T cells, B-cell-depleted T cells, or PBMCs.

Study processing details: By means of reference gene primer amplification, nucleated cell counts were estimated. Clones were sequenced by immunoSEQ multiplex PCR, and TCRdb holds only the in-frame ones, with some missing. Clonal size and the V and J genes are those of that table, whereas D and trimming came from the DNA. This sample carries more than 80,000 clones, 90% of them seen once, and the ten largest clones take 5.5% to 8%. Seattle patients were enrolled while actively infected and followed longitudinally. This CDR3 is built from 12 residues. Trimming cost V 7 bases and J 4 bases, with 8 bases left between them. Looked up from germline, CDR1 is LGHDT and CDR2 is YNNKEL (reference sequence).

Sequencing input: peripheral blood. The source is a young man with COVID-19, enrolled during active disease. The chain combines TRBV3-1 (or the pseudogene TRBV3-2) with TRBJ1-5; D gene uncertain. CDR3 nucleotides: TGTGCCAGCATTGGACTAAATCAGCCCCAGCATTTT. Amino acid sequence: CASIGLNQPQHF.